This TCR beta chain was identified in a study of human T cells and chemical hapten exposure (dated by TCRdb to about 2021). Some background on the complete study: For sensitization, 2% DPC in acetone was applied to a 2 cm by 2 cm area of upper inner arm skin. Throughout the roughly 25-week study period, patients were also given weekly therapeutic DPC doses on the scalp. Patch testing was performed on the upper back with Finn chambers containing 0.01% DPC, and the patch tests were scored after 6 days according to International Contact Dermatitis Research Group standards. The patient cohort, mostly female, included alopecia areata with under or over 50% scalp involvement, alopecia totalis and alopecia universalis. The libraries were sequenced as a pool, and the TCR yield per sample differed mostly because of small variations in library volumes within the pool. Peripheral blood TCR repertoire changes were tracked in vivo in alopecia patients during primary and secondary sensitization to the hapten diphenylcyclopropenone (DPC). Blood was sampled from patients pre-sensitization (week 0) and at 2, 6 and about 24 weeks after DPC sensitization. For TCR sequencing, blood came from over 25 alopecia patients at anywhere from one to four time points (pre-sensitization, 2, 6 and 24 weeks).

Sample time point, as interpreted from the label and publication: pre-sensitization, week 0. The treatment or condition label on this specimen signifies: therapeutic diphenylcyclopropenone sensitization with weekly scalp DPC. At every patch-test visit, the blood draw took place before the patch test was put on. To be eligible, patients had to be aged 18 to 70, diagnosed with alopecia and judged suitable for DPC therapy, while pregnant patients were excluded. Total RNA was extracted from unfractionated whole blood that had been collected in Tempus Blood RNA tubes. Taken from cysteine to phenylalanine, the CDR3 has 16 residues. Solely the CDR3 DNA is kept, with 48 bases framed from the first base. CDR1 and CDR2, per the germline V gene, are SGHRS and YFSETQ. Trimming removed 0 bases from V and 1 base from J, leaving 13 bases between the germline ends. Worth noting for this clonotype: Its recognized antigen is unknown. Within one base of it there is no much larger clone, and no base qualities were kept.

Broader findings and caveats from the paper: Because all patients had alopecia, a presumed autoimmune disease, the immune response of the patients might differ from that of healthy individuals. After repeated subsampling, the strength of the expansion versus patch-test correlation and the threshold at which it became significant changed. No change with DPC sensitization was found in the number of TCRs above 1 in 1000 frequency, and no evidence of global repertoire structure alterations was found. Compared with pre-sensitization or healthy control sets, expanded TCRs formed significantly more large CDR3 similarity clusters, which is consistent with antigen-driven responses. A positive correlation was found between the number of PT1 expanded TCRs and patch test score, with significance reached at thresholds 8, 16 and 32 but not 4.

Libraries were built with RACE. The listed sequencing device is NextSeq 500. Library preparation attached unique molecular identifiers to individual cDNA molecules for quantitative, reproducible TCR counting. For every blood RNA sample, sequencing covered both the TCR alpha and TCR beta chains. In the source study's methods: Samples had a median of around 92,000 TCRs, with a range from about 23,224 to 750,000. The Decombinator software suite was used to annotate the V, J and CDR3 of the TCR reads. To make PS versus PT1 abundance plots, every sample was subsampled to the same number of TCRs (28,000). TCRs were defined as expanded if absent before sensitization and observed at least eight times at the 2-week time point. TCRdb reprocessing: public reads trimmed at Q25 with fastp, clones called with MiXCR, in-frame beta chains kept. Records with the same CDR3 protein are collapsed into one entry carrying the most frequent genes and DNA. TCRdb, rather than the study authors, made the V and J calls. The sample table shows about 42,000 distinct CDR3 sequences, and roughly an eighth are seen once. The ten largest clones represent approximately 5.3% of the sample.

The chain uses TRBV5-1 and TRBJ2-5; TRBD1 is a possible D gene, resting on 5 matching bases. The receptor was isolated from a woman in her twenties or thirties with alopecia areata. Some clones in this sample may be carry-over from other donors' samples. The sequencing here drew on whole blood, taken in connection with sensitization to the hapten diphenylcyclopropenone (DPC). The bases are TGCGCCAGCAGCTTGGGCTTGCAGGGTTCCCAAGAGACCCAGTACTTC. Its coded protein is CASSLGLQGSQETQYF.